Below, one T cell receptor (beta chain) is given with its context. Its antigen is as yet unknown. This sample is drawn from a study of cytomegalovirus exposure and HLA in healthy donors. Findings and limits, study-wide: In a later analysis, specific HLA alleles were associated with around 17,000 TCR beta sequences at a 0.05 false discovery rate. A later analysis, which compared TCR beta chains of equal frequency, found the HLA-associated ones more clonally expanded.

In the PCR, 60 Vbeta and 13 Jbeta primers were used. Sequenced by immunoSEQ multiplex PCR; TCRdb stores in-frame clones only, minus some. The sample consists of more than 65,000 clones, roughly 74% of them appearing once. The origin of this receptor is a woman aged 60-70 years in good health and CMV-seropositive. Sequencing used PBMCs.

The CDR3 loop reads CASSTGAGGAGQPQHF. The CDR3, as DNA: TGTGCCAGTAGTACGGGGGCAGGGGGCGCGGGACAGCCCCAGCATTTT. J is TRBJ1-5 and V is TRBV19; TRBD1 matches 8 bases. CDR1 LNHDA and CDR2 SQIVND come from the germline V gene (reference sequence). This CDR3 region has 16 residues. The V gene end was trimmed by 4 bases and the J gene end by 7 bases; junction bases not matched to a gene: 12.